The clone carrying this T cell receptor beta chain came up a few times. Its antigen is unidentified. These data originate in a study of blood T cells in healthy people across ages. Points from the study as a whole: Researchers report that TCR beta diversity correlated strongly with naive T cell percentage. Any conclusive comparison of naive versus antigen-experienced cells was prevented by using unsorted PBMCs.

This CDR3 region has 14 residues. Trimming removed 5 bases at V and 3 bases at J, with 8 bases between. Germline CDR1 SGHTA, CDR2 FQGNSA. Primed by a sample-barcoded 5' primer and a J-beta primer mix, a second PCR proceeded for about 6 to 12 cycles. Carrying 12 random nucleotides, a template-switch adaptor labeled each individual cDNA molecule. TCRdb reprocessed the 5' RACE reads with MiXCR, giving one entry per CDR3 protein. The sample includes some 710,000 distinct CDR3 sequences, about half of them seen just once. The V gene is TRBV7-2, the J gene TRBJ2-6; tentative D call: TRBD1 (5 bases). The sequence was collected from a man older than 75 in good health. Sequencing was performed on blood. The CDR3: CASSPQGGANVLTF. In DNA, the CDR3 is TGTGCCAGCAGCCCCCAGGGTGGGGCCAACGTCCTGACTTTC.